The entry below describes one T cell receptor beta chain. This sample was taken from a study of shared T cell receptors in the human thymus. TCRdb keeps only in-frame clones here, not all; method: immunoSEQ multiplex PCR. This table has 550,000 to 800,000 clones, approximately 83% appearing once. The CDR3 length is 14 residues. Germline assignment: CDR1 MGHRA and CDR2 YSYEKL. Trimming removed 4 bases at V and 13 bases at J, with 20 bases between. These same data were also listed under a study on human thymus T cells.

The chain recombines TRBV4-1 with TRBJ1-5; D is undetermined. The sample was thymocytes. The sequence came from a girl less than two years old with a congenital heart defect. The CDR3 is CASSPPLPGFPQHF. The CDR3 bases are TGCGCCAGCAGCCCCCCACTCCCGGGATTTCCACAGCATTTT.